Below, one T cell receptor beta chain is given with its context. The same CDR3 can be traced to other DNA sequences in this sample. Original data processing: ImmunoSEQ gave junction-only sequences without quality scores, so filtering differed. Only in-frame clones appear in the TCRdb table, and some are missing; sequencing was by immunoSEQ multiplex PCR. V and J calls and clone size follow that table, whereas D and trimming were derived from the DNA. The sample includes fewer than 3 million clones, 85% to 95% of them seen just once. The CDR3 runs 14 residues. CDR1 and CDR2 (germline): SGHTA, FQGTGA. After removal of 5 bases from V and 0 bases from J, the junction contained 2 bases not matched to a gene. This entry is derived from a study of shared clonotypes between healthy human individuals. Every donor, a Caucasian adult, lived in Nashville, Tennessee.

The sequence was obtained from a man younger than 30 in good health. Some clones in this sample may be carry-over from other donors' samples. The chain employs TRBV7-3 and TRBJ2-3; 7 bases match TRBD2. The sequenced sample was naive CD4+ T cells from PBMCs. This sample's subset: CD45RA+ positively selected. CDR3 sequence (DNA): TGTGCCAGCAGCCCGGGAGGTAGCACAGATACGCAGTATTTT. Translating it yields CASSPGGSTDTQYF.